A selection of T cell receptor beta chains follows, all from one sample in a study of blood T cell repertoires in COVID-19. Sequencing was performed with immunoSEQ multiplex PCR; in TCRdb, only in-frame clones are kept and a portion is missing. The sample has some 200,000 clones, 76% seen once; the top ten hold 8.5% to 10%. Sequenced: peripheral blood. The receptor source for this set is a woman between 50 and 59 years old with active or convalescent COVID-19. The CDR3 runs from the conserved cysteine through the conserved F or W. Each record gives: V gene, J gene, D gene, clone size, CDR3 DNA, CDR3 protein. D genes are given only for firm matches. Expanded clones are given a class, and other clones once, few, many or no size at all.

TRBV21-1	TRBJ1-5	.	.	TGTGCCAGCAGCAAGAGGGGGAGCAATAGCAATCAGCCCCAGCATTTT	CASSKRGSNSNQPQHF
TRBV2	TRBJ2-7	TRBD1	.	TGTGCCAGCAGTGAGGACAGGGGTATGGCCTACGAGCAGTACTTC	CASSEDRGMAYEQYF
TRBV4-2	TRBJ1-2	TRBD1	.	TGTGCCAGCAGCCAAGGGGAATCACAGGGGTTCCCCTATGGCTACACCTTC	CASSQGESQGFPYGYTF
TRBV28	TRBJ2-7	.	.	TGTGCCAGCAGTTCCCCGTGGGGCAGGTGGTTCTACGAGCAGTACTTC	CASSSPWGRWFYEQYF
TRBV6-5	TRBJ2-7	TRBD1	.	TGTGCCAGCAGCGCCCTCCGACAGGGTAACGAGCAGTACTTC	CASSALRQGNEQYF
TRBV28	TRBJ2-6	TRBD1	.	TGTGCCAGCAGTCCGTGGACAGGGACTGGGGCCAACGTCCTGACTTTC	CASSPWTGTGANVLTF
TRBV10-3	TRBJ2-7	.	once	TGTGCCACCGGGGAGGCATCGTACGAGCAGTACTTC	CATGEASYEQYF
TRBV30	TRBJ1-3	.	.	TGTGCCTGGAGTGTACAGGGCACATTGGGAAACACCATATATTTT	CAWSVQGTLGNTIYF
TRBV6-6	TRBJ1-5	TRBD1	.	TGTGCCAGCAGTTCCAAACAGGGGATTAGCAATCAGCCCCAGCATTTT	CASSSKQGISNQPQHF
TRBV5-1	TRBJ1-2	TRBD1	.	TGCGCCAGCAGCTTACAGGGGTCTGTTGGCTACACCTTC	CASSLQGSVGYTF
TRBV12-1	TRBJ2-5	.	.	TGTGCCAGCAGGGCGGGAGAGACCCAGTACTTC	CASRAGETQYF
TRBV5-1	TRBJ1-2	.	few	TGCGCCAGCAGCTTGAACGGGAATCATGGCTACACCTTC	CASSLNGNHGYTF
TRBV21-1	TRBJ1-3	.	.	TGTGCCAGCACCCACCGGGGGAAAGGCGGAAACACCATATATTTT	CASTHRGKGGNTIYF
TRBV21-1	TRBJ2-1	.	.	TGTGCCAGCAGCAAAGCCCTCGGCGGGGGGGACTACAATGAGCAGTTCTTC	CASSKALGGGDYNEQFF
TRBV7-2	TRBJ2-7	TRBD1	.	TGTGCCAGCAGCTTAGCGCCGGGACAGGATGGCGAGCAGTACTTC	CASSLAPGQDGEQYF
TRBV16	TRBJ2-2	TRBD2	.	TGTGCCAGCAGCCAATCAGGGACTAGCGGGAGAGTCACCGGGGAGCTGTTTTTT	CASSQSGTSGRVTGELFF
TRBV28	TRBJ2-7	.	.	TGTGCCAGCAGTTTCGTAGGCGTCAGGGGCTACGAGCAGTACTTC	CASSFVGVRGYEQYF
TRBV19	TRBJ1-1	.	few	TGTGCCAGTAGTATCCGACAGCCTAACACTGAAGCTTTCTTT	CASSIRQPNTEAFF
TRBV7-9	TRBJ2-2	.	.	TGTGCCAGCAGCCCCATTAGCGGCACCGGGGAGCTGTTTTTT	CASSPISGTGELFF
TRBV9	TRBJ2-2	.	few	TGTGCCAGCAGCGTAGTCCAAAACACCGGGGAGCTGTTTTTT	CASSVVQNTGELFF
TRBV11-2	TRBJ2-1	TRBD2	.	TGTGCCAGCAGCTTAGGAGACCCTAGCGGGGCTCAGTTCTTC	CASSLGDPSGAQFF
TRBV5-5	TRBJ2-2	.	.	TGTGCCAGCAGACAGGGTCCCGGGGAGCTGTTTTTT	CASRQGPGELFF
TRBV12-5	TRBJ1-1	.	.	TGTGCTAGTGGTTTATTCGGGGGAAAGGCGAACACTGAAGCTTTCTTT	CASGLFGGKANTEAFF
TRBV10-3	TRBJ2-2	TRBD2	.	TGTGCCATCAGTGAAACTAGCGGGGGCACCGGGGAGCTGTTTTTT	CAISETSGGTGELFF
TRBV30	TRBJ1-2	TRBD1	.	TGTGCCTGGAGTGGGGGACAGGGGGCTGGCTACACCTTC	CAWSGGQGAGYTF
TRBV7-9	TRBJ2-1	TRBD2	.	TGTGCCAGCAGCTTATTTGGCGGGAGCAGGGACAATGAGCAGTTCTTC	CASSLFGGSRDNEQFF